This TCR beta chain was profiled in a study of Graves' ophthalmopathy and Graves' hyperthyroidism. Study findings and constraints: Most expanded clonotypes from thyroid (those above 0.001 frequency) were also found in blood.

Among the exclusions were patients with other autoimmune diseases, uncontrolled infections, pregnancy or lactation. Sampling around 9 ml of fresh peripheral blood provided the PBMCs. Losses at the gene ends were 1 base for V and 3 bases for J; bases not matched to a gene: 2. Looked up from germline, CDR1 is SGHTA and CDR2 is FQGNSA. The CDR3 spans 14 residues. A word on this clonotype: The antigen remains undetermined.

Amplified TCR beta CDR3 regions were obtained using RNA transcripts as template. Following a first-round RT-PCR that used HTBI primers, a second-round multiplex PCR was carried out. TCRdb itself ran the multiplex PCR reads through MiXCR, one entry per CDR3 protein. The repertoire holds approximately 37,000 distinct CDR3 sequences, with over 40% as singletons. The sample was peripheral blood. The chain uses TRBV7-2 and TRBJ1-2; 7 nucleotides match TRBD1. This sequence originates from an adult man with Graves' ophthalmopathy. CDR3 nucleotide sequence: TGTGCCAGCAGCTTAGGAGGACAGGACTATGGCTACACCTTC. As protein: CASSLGGQDYGYTF.